Below, 25 T cell receptor beta chains from the same sample are listed, as sequenced in a study of identical twins. Using its own MiXCR run on the 5' RACE reads, TCRdb lists one record per CDR3 protein. The sample yields 700,000 or so distinct CDR3 sequences, around 8.3% seen once. These data were also filed under a second study, of yellow fever vaccine responses in identical twins.

The sequenced sample consisted of PBMCs. Source of these receptors: a woman between 18 and 29 years old in good health.

This clonotype was observed at least ten times. This chain uses TRBV11-2 with TRBJ1-1; no definite D call. Per the germline V gene, CDR1 is SGHAT and CDR2 is FQNNGV. Between the trimmed V and J ends, which lost 2 bases and 3 bases, there was a span of 10 bases. The length of the CDR3 is 14 residues. This chain's CDR3 is CASSLTHADTEAFF. CDR3 DNA sequence: TGTGCCAGCAGCTTAACCCATGCGGACACTGAAGCTTTCTTT.

This clonotype was seen at least ten times. The rearrangement uses TRBV12-3 or TRBV12-4 and TRBJ1-3, with TRBD1 matching over 7 bases. This CDR3 has 16 residues. The V gene end was trimmed by 3 bases and the J gene end by 2 bases; junction bases not matched to a gene: 7. The CDR3 nucleotides read TGTGCCAGCAGTTTGGCCGTGACAGGGCCTGGAAACACCATATATTTT. This sequence encodes CASSLAVTGPGNTIYF.

This chain joins TRBV30 and TRBJ1-4; D unclear. This CDR3 contains 14 residues. Trimming took off 0 bases at V and 8 bases at J, with 13 bases between the two ends. Germline values: CDR1 GTSNPN, CDR2 SVGIG (reference sequence). The CDR3 protein is CAWSVTGSTEKLFF. CDR3 DNA sequence: TGTGCCTGGAGTGTTACGGGGAGCACCGAAAAACTGTTTTTT.

This clonotype was picked up many times. The chain carries TRBV7-2 and TRBJ2-3; the D is unclear. The V end lost 1 base, the J end lost 0 bases, and 14 bases lay between the germline ends. This CDR3 region has 17 residues. Germline assignment: CDR1 SGHTA and CDR2 FQGNSA. The CDR3 loop reads CASSLGEYRPSTDTQYF. In DNA form, the CDR3 reads TGTGCCAGCAGCTTAGGAGAGTATCGGCCTAGCACAGATACGCAGTATTTT. Supplemented by reference TRBV7-2 and TRBJ2-3, the full variable domain reads GAGVSQSPSNKVTEKGKDVELRCDPISGHTALYWYRQSLGQGLEFLIYFQGNSAPDKSGLPSDRFSAERTGGSVSTLTIQRTQQEDSAVYLCASSLGEYRPSTDTQYFGPGTRLTVL.

CDR3 DNA: TGTGCCAGCAGCTTGGGACAGTATAGCCAAGAGACCCAGTACTTC. It yields the protein CASSLGQYSQETQYF. This sequence joins TRBV5-5 and TRBJ2-5; D is possibly TRBD1 (5 bases). Trimming shortened V by 0 bases and J by 1 base, and 10 bases separated the two germline ends. Germline V gene sequence: CDR1 SGHKS, CDR2 YYEKEE (reference sequence). The CDR3 has 15 amino acids.

The sample holds a few counts of this clonotype. The chain couples TRBV7-2 to TRBJ2-7; TRBD2 matches 10 bases. The CDR3 loop spans 15 amino acids. Looked up from germline, CDR1 is SGHTA and CDR2 is FQGNSA. With V trimmed by 5 bases and J by 1 base, 5 bases remained unmatched. CDR3 in amino acids: CASSEPGLASYEQYF. The CDR3 nucleotides are TGTGCCAGCAGCGAACCGGGACTAGCGTCCTACGAGCAGTACTTC.

This clonotype was found many times. The rearrangement uses TRBV12-5 and TRBJ2-1; 11 positions agree with TRBD2. The V gene end was trimmed by 7 bases and the J gene end by 2 bases; junction bases not matched to a gene: 4. Germline V gene data show CDR1 as LGHNT and CDR2 as FRNRAP. This CDR3 has 15 residues. Written as DNA, the CDR3 is TGTGCTAGTGCGCTAGCGGGGGGACCCTACAATGAGCAGTTCTTC. Protein: CASALAGGPYNEQFF.

This clonotype appeared many times. The rearrangement uses TRBV4-3 and TRBJ2-1; 16 nucleotides agree with TRBD2. This CDR3 is built from 21 residues. Germline-derived CDR1 and CDR2 are LGHNA and YSLEER. The V and J ends lost 2 bases and 4 bases, in that order; junction bases with no gene match: 14. Written as DNA, the CDR3 is TGCGCCAGCAGCCAATACCCCACGGGACTAGCGGGAGGGCCGGAGTACAATGAGCAGTTCTTC. Protein product: CASSQYPTGLAGGPEYNEQFF.

This chain uses TRBV19 with TRBJ2-2; 8 bases match TRBD2. J lost 2 bases, V lost 7 bases, and 18 bases had no gene match. The V gene's germline CDR1 is LNHDA and CDR2 SQIVND (reference sequence). This CDR3 is 19 amino acids long. The CDR3 spells CASKRPAKSGRANTGELFF. In nucleotides, the CDR3 is TGTGCCAGTAAACGTCCGGCTAAGAGCGGGAGAGCAAACACCGGGGAGCTGTTTTTT.

This clonotype was seen only a few times. The V gene is TRBV5-1, the J gene TRBJ2-7; D ambiguous. V was shortened by 4 bases and J by 7 bases, with 9 bases between the two germline ends. This CDR3 spans 11 amino acids. Germline CDR1 SGHRS, CDR2 YFSETQ. CDR3 sequence: CASSQSQEQYF. The CDR3 DNA reads as TGCGCCAGCAGCCAGAGCCAGGAGCAGTACTTC.

Only a few counts were recorded for this clonotype. The chain joins TRBV5-5 to TRBJ1-4; a weak D match, TRBD1 (5 bases). This CDR3 contains 15 residues. Trimming removed 4 bases from V and 8 bases from J, with 18 bases in between. From germline, CDR1 is SGHKS and CDR2 YYEKEE (reference sequence). The CDR3 DNA follows: TGTGCCAGCAGCCCGAGTGAGGGGCGACGGGAAAAACTGTTTTTT. It yields the protein CASSPSEGRREKLFF.

The chain has TRBV28 and TRBJ2-7, with D uncertain. The CDR3 is 14 residues long. Trimming left V 4 bases short and J 3 bases short, with 13 bases between. Germline CDR1 is MDHEN and CDR2 is SYDVKM. The CDR3, as DNA: TGTGCCAGCAGTTCCACTTTGATTAGCTACGAGCAGTACTTC. Translation: CASSSTLISYEQYF.

This clonotype was picked up many times. V is TRBV28 and J is TRBJ2-1, with 13 bases fitting TRBD2. V lost 8 bases to trimming and J lost 8 bases; unmatched junction nucleotides: 6. This CDR3 has 14 amino acids. Per germline, CDR1 MDHEN and CDR2 SYDVKM. For the CDR3, the DNA is TGTGCCAGCGGGCGGACTAGCGGGGGCGATGAGCAGTTCTTC. Protein sequence: CASGRTSGGDEQFF.

This clonotype was counted ten times or more. The chain couples TRBV5-1 to TRBJ1-6; TRBD1 matches at 9 bases. Germline CDR1 reads SGHRS; CDR2 reads YFSETQ. Trimming at V came to 4 bases and at J to 5 bases, leaving 4 bases not matched to a gene. This CDR3 is 15 amino acids long. CDR3 protein: CASSAGTGNNSPLHF. The CDR3 coding sequence is TGCGCCAGCAGCGCCGGGACAGGGAATAATTCACCCCTCCACTTT.

This clonotype was counted many times. This chain connects TRBV29-1 to TRBJ2-7; 10 nucleotides match TRBD1. The CDR3 consists of 15 residues. CDR1 and CDR2 from the germline V gene are SQVTM and ANQGSEA. V trimming: 6 bases; J trimming: 2 bases; junction bases outside the gene matches: 10. In DNA, the CDR3 is TGCAGCGTGGAAACAACCGGGACAGGGGCCTACGAGCAGTACTTC. Amino acid sequence: CSVETTGTGAYEQYF.

The CDR3 region is CASSEVGALEETQYF. CDR3 sequence (DNA): TGTGCCAGCAGTGAAGTGGGGGCACTGGAGGAGACCCAGTACTTC. V is TRBV2 and J is TRBJ2-5; perhaps TRBD1 as D (6 bases). The CDR3 has 15 residues. Trimming removed 1 base from V and 5 bases from J, with 14 bases in between. Germline lookup yields CDR1 SNHLY and CDR2 FYNNEI. Using reference TRBV2 and TRBJ2-5 for the parts outside the CDR3, the full variable domain is EPEVTQTPSHQVTQMGQEVILRCVPISNHLYFYWYRQILGQKVEFLVSFYNNEISEKSEIFDDQFSVERPDGSNFTLKIRSTKLEDSAMYFCASSEVGALEETQYFGPGTRLLVL.

The chain employs TRBV4-3 and TRBJ2-3; no firm D call. Deletions cut 1 base from V and 6 bases from J, with 11 bases between. Germline CDR1 reads LGHNA; CDR2 reads YSLEER. This CDR3 is built from 14 residues. The CDR3 spells CASSQASDWDTQYF. The CDR3 coding sequence is TGCGCCAGCAGCCAAGCATCGGATTGGGATACGCAGTATTTT.

This clonotype was seen a handful of times. This sequence joins TRBV12-3 or TRBV12-4 and TRBJ1-5, with 9 bases that match TRBD1. V was clipped by 1 base and J by 5 bases; unmatched bases: 9. This CDR3 contains 17 residues. The CDR3 region is CASSLGPDRGVDQPQHF. In DNA, the CDR3 is TGTGCCAGCAGTTTAGGTCCGGACAGGGGTGTGGATCAGCCCCAGCATTTT.

This clonotype was detected many times. The chain couples TRBV6-2 or TRBV6-3 to TRBJ1-1; 7 bases are shared with TRBD1. J gave up 3 bases and V 6 bases, and 10 bases lay outside the gene matches. CDR3 length: 15 amino acids. The germline V gene has CDR1 MNHEY and CDR2 SVGEGT. CDR3 sequence: CASRSPGQSDTEAFF. The CDR3 nucleotides read TGTGCCAGCAGGAGTCCGGGACAGTCCGACACTGAAGCTTTCTTT.

This clonotype has a handful of counts. The chain joins TRBV5-1 to TRBJ2-7; 8 nucleotides line up with TRBD2. After removal of 4 bases from V and 5 bases from J, the junction contained 8 bases not matched to a gene. This CDR3 comprises 14 residues. In germline, CDR1 is SGHRS, CDR2 YFSETQ. CDR3 sequence: CASSQKAGVNEQYF. The CDR3 coding sequence is TGCGCCAGCAGCCAAAAAGCGGGAGTAAACGAGCAGTACTTC.

This clonotype occurred many times. CDR3 sequence: CATSGDRAAYEQYF. The CDR3, as DNA: TGTGCCACCAGCGGGGACAGGGCTGCCTACGAGCAGTACTTC. This chain uses TRBV15 with TRBJ2-7; TRBD1 matches at 9 bases. The germline gives CDR1 LNHNV, CDR2 YYDKDF (reference sequence). V was pared by 5 bases and J by 2 bases, with 4 bases of the junction left unmatched. The CDR3 is 14 residues long.

There are many counts of this clonotype. The chain couples TRBV7-2 to TRBJ2-7, with TRBD1 matching over 9 bases. The CDR3 sequence is 16 residues long. The V and J ends lost 1 base and 0 bases, in that order; junction bases with no gene match: 4. Germline V gene sequence: CDR1 SGHTA, CDR2 FQGNSA. The CDR3 here is CASSLVMTGGSYEQYF. The DNA of the CDR3 is TGTGCCAGCAGCTTAGTTATGACAGGGGGCTCCTACGAGCAGTACTTC.

The genes are TRBV5-1 and TRBJ2-5; TRBD2 might be the D (5 bases). Per germline, CDR1 SGHRS and CDR2 YFSETQ. This CDR3 spans 14 amino acids. Trimming took 3 bases from V and 5 from J, leaving 14 bases between them. The CDR3 DNA reads as TGCGCCAGCAGCTCGGCTGGACTTATGGAGACCCAGTACTTC. The encoded protein is CASSSAGLMETQYF.

This clonotype was picked up many times. This chain uses TRBV7-9 with TRBJ1-2; possibly TRBD1 for D (6 bases). The length of the CDR3 is 14 residues. Germline CDR1 SEHNR, CDR2 FQNEAQ (reference sequence). V was clipped by 8 bases and J by 2 bases, with 15 bases between them. CDR3 DNA: TGTGCCAGCCAAGCCGGACAGACCAACTATGGCTACACCTTC. As protein: CASQAGQTNYGYTF.

This clonotype was observed at least ten times. The chain links TRBV4-1 to TRBJ2-1, with D tentatively TRBD1 (5 bases). Germline V gene lookup returns CDR1 MGHRA and CDR2 YSYEKL. Trimming pared 4 bases from V and 2 bases from J, leaving 9 bases between. The CDR3 has 14 amino acids. CDR3 nucleotides: TGCGCCAGCAGCCTTCAACAGGCCTACAATGAGCAGTTCTTC. Its translation: CASSLQQAYNEQFF.